A single sample gave rise to the 8 T cell receptor beta chains below, sequenced in a study of T cells in Graves' hyperthyroidism and ophthalmopathy. Amplification of TCR beta CDR3 regions was performed using RNA transcripts as template. Using the HTBI primer set, a first-round RT-PCR was run on the TCR CDR3. TCRdb passed the multiplex PCR reads through MiXCR, listing each CDR3 protein once. The sample consists of some 350,000 distinct CDR3 sequences, about a fifth of them appearing once. Material for sequencing was blood. The receptors were gathered from a woman between 18 and 30 years old with Graves' hyperthyroidism.

This clonotype was picked up many times. The chain recombines TRBV6-5 with TRBJ2-2; TRBD1 might be the D (5 bases). Trimming shortened V by 4 bases and J by 7 bases, and 19 bases separated the two germline ends. This CDR3 is built from 16 residues. Germline CDR1 reads MNHEY; CDR2 reads SVGAGI. CDR3 sequence reads: CASSFPSQGRGGELFF. The CDR3 nucleotides read TGTGCCAGCAGTTTCCCCAGTCAGGGAAGAGGCGGGGAGCTGTTTTTT.

This clonotype was detected a few times. V is TRBV20-1 and J is TRBJ2-2, with 9 bases fitting TRBD1. CDR1 is DFQATT and CDR2 is SNEGSKA in the germline V gene (reference sequence). The CDR3 has 16 residues. V dropped 1 base and J dropped 7; count of bases not matched to a gene: 10. The CDR3 reads CSARVPGQGLSGELFF. In nucleotides, the CDR3 is TGCAGTGCTAGAGTACCGGGACAGGGTCTCAGCGGGGAGCTGTTTTTT.

This clonotype has only a few counts. The chain carries TRBV12-3 or TRBV12-4 and TRBJ1-6; 8 bases fit TRBD1. The CDR3 contains 14 residues. The junction had 5 bases not matched to a gene; V was cut back by 5 bases and J by 8 bases. CDR3 sequence (DNA): TGTGCCAGCAGTAATACAGGGGGGCATTCACCCCTCCACTTT. Its protein is CASSNTGGHSPLHF.

This clonotype has a handful of counts. This chain links TRBV19 with TRBJ2-7; D tentatively reads TRBD1 or TRBD2 (5 bases each). The CDR3 spans 16 residues. The ends were cut back, 8 bases at V and 3 bases at J, with 23 bases in the middle. From germline, CDR1 is LNHDA and CDR2 SQIVND (reference sequence). The CDR3 nucleotides are TGTGCCAGTCCGTCCTTATGGGACCCAGGACACTACGAGCAGTACTTC. As protein: CASPSLWDPGHYEQYF.

Many counts were recorded for this clonotype. The chain links TRBV7-8 to TRBJ2-2, with 10 bases matching TRBD2. V lost 0 bases, J lost 7 bases, and 2 bases stayed unmatched. Germline V gives CDR1 SGHVS, CDR2 FQNEAQ. The CDR3 extends over 15 amino acids. Here the CDR3 reads CASSLALAGVGELFF. The CDR3 nucleotides read TGTGCCAGCAGCTTAGCCCTAGCGGGGGTCGGGGAGCTGTTTTTT.

This clonotype was picked up many times. The chain has TRBV27 and TRBJ1-2, with D tentatively TRBD1 (5 bases). In germline, CDR1 is MNHEY, CDR2 SMNVEV (reference sequence). Trimming shortened V by 0 bases and J by 7 bases, and 9 bases separated the two germline ends. The CDR3 sequence is 13 residues long. The CDR3 nucleotides are TGTGCCAGCAGTTTATCGCAGGGTGGTGGCTACACCTTC. Amino acid sequence: CASSLSQGGGYTF.

At least ten counts were recorded for this clonotype. J is TRBJ1-5 and V is TRBV6-5, with no clear D. The germline V gene has CDR1 MNHEY and CDR2 SVGAGI. The CDR3 covers 14 residues. V dropped 6 bases and J dropped 0 bases, with 9 bases sitting between them. For the CDR3, the DNA is TGTGCCAGCAGCCGGGGTTATAGCAATCAGCCCCAGCATTTT. Its translation is CASSRGYSNQPQHF.

About this clonotype: A much larger clone is a single base away; this may be a read error. The gene calls are TRBV13 and TRBJ1-3; D is ambiguous. Germline CDR1 and CDR2: PRHDT and FYEKMQ (reference sequence). The CDR3 is 16 residues long. V was cut by 5 bases and J by 0 bases, with 14 bases left in between. CDR3 DNA: TGTGCCAGCAGCCCCTCCTGGGAGATCTCTGGAAACACCATATATTTT. Its protein product is CASSPSWEISGNTIYF.